These T cell receptor beta chains were read from a single sample in a study of blood T cell repertoires in COVID-19. The protocol was immunoSEQ multiplex PCR, while the TCRdb copy is restricted to in-frame clones and leaves out a portion. This repertoire shows around 100,000 clones, more than 60% found once; its top ten account for 20% to 25%. Source material: peripheral blood. These receptors came from a man in his 70s with active or convalescent COVID-19. The CDR3 runs from the conserved cysteine through the conserved F or W. The order of the fields is CDR3 length, J gene, D gene, clone size, V gene, CDR3 DNA, CDR3 protein. D genes are given only for firm matches. Clone size appears in some rows only: once, few, many, or a class for an expanded clone.

cdr3_length: 15
j_call: TRBJ2-5
d_call: .
clone_size: once
v_call: TRBV7-6
cdr3_nt: TGTGCCAGCAGCCTCGGCGGTAGCGGTCAAGAGACCCAGTACTTC
cdr3_aa: CASSLGGSGQETQYF

cdr3_length: 15
j_call: TRBJ2-2
d_call: .
clone_size: .
v_call: TRBV30
cdr3_nt: TGTGCCTGGAGTAGGAACAGGGCGAGCACCGGGGAGCTGTTTTTT
cdr3_aa: CAWSRNRASTGELFF

cdr3_length: 14
j_call: TRBJ2-3
d_call: TRBD2
clone_size: .
v_call: TRBV11-2
cdr3_nt: TGTGCCAGCAGCTTCATCACCGGGACTAATACGCAGTATTTT
cdr3_aa: CASSFITGTNTQYF

cdr3_length: 13
j_call: TRBJ2-7
d_call: .
clone_size: .
v_call: TRBV5-6
cdr3_nt: TGTGCCAGCAGTCAGCAGGTTTTCTACGAGCAGTACTTC
cdr3_aa: CASSQQVFYEQYF

cdr3_length: 15
j_call: TRBJ2-1
d_call: .
clone_size: .
v_call: TRBV6-2/TRBV6-3
cdr3_nt: TGTGCCAGCAGTTACCCCCCCACAATTAACAATGAGCAGTTCTTC
cdr3_aa: CASSYPPTINNEQFF

cdr3_length: 13
j_call: TRBJ1-2
d_call: .
clone_size: .
v_call: TRBV29-1
cdr3_nt: TGCAGCGCCACGGGGTGGGGTGACTATGGCTACACCTTC
cdr3_aa: CSATGWGDYGYTF

cdr3_length: 15
j_call: TRBJ1-6
d_call: .
clone_size: .
v_call: TRBV2
cdr3_nt: TGTGCCAGCAGTGGAGACAGCGAGTATAATTCACCCCTCCACTTT
cdr3_aa: CASSGDSEYNSPLHF

cdr3_length: 16
j_call: TRBJ2-5
d_call: TRBD2
clone_size: .
v_call: TRBV5-1
cdr3_nt: TGCGCCAGCAGCTCTGGACTAGCGGGGGCCGGAGAGACCCAGTACTTC
cdr3_aa: CASSSGLAGAGETQYF

cdr3_length: 15
j_call: TRBJ2-2
d_call: .
clone_size: .
v_call: TRBV9
cdr3_nt: TGTGCCAGCAGCGTAGGCGGGTCGAACACCGGGGAGCTGTTTTTT
cdr3_aa: CASSVGGSNTGELFF

cdr3_length: 16
j_call: TRBJ1-2
d_call: TRBD1
clone_size: .
v_call: TRBV5-4
cdr3_nt: TGTGCCAGCAGCTTGGGGCACAGGGGTTTAAACTATGGCTACACCTTC
cdr3_aa: CASSLGHRGLNYGYTF

cdr3_length: 15
j_call: TRBJ1-6
d_call: .
clone_size: .
v_call: TRBV6-1
cdr3_nt: TGTGCCAGCAGTGAACAGCGGGAGATGAATTCACCCCTCCACTTT
cdr3_aa: CASSEQREMNSPLHF

cdr3_length: 14
j_call: TRBJ2-3
d_call: .
clone_size: .
v_call: TRBV6-5
cdr3_nt: TGTGCCAGCAGTTACCGGCGGGGCACAGATACGCAGTATTTT
cdr3_aa: CASSYRRGTDTQYF

cdr3_length: 15
j_call: TRBJ1-1
d_call: TRBD1
clone_size: .
v_call: TRBV5-1
cdr3_nt: TGCGCCAGCAGCTTGGCGGACAGGGGATTCACTGAAGCTTTCTTT
cdr3_aa: CASSLADRGFTEAFF

cdr3_length: 13
j_call: TRBJ1-5
d_call: .
clone_size: .
v_call: TRBV15
cdr3_nt: TGTGCCACCAGCGAGCGTGGCAATCAGCCCCAGCATTTT
cdr3_aa: CATSERGNQPQHF

cdr3_length: 14
j_call: TRBJ2-7
d_call: .
clone_size: .
v_call: TRBV2
cdr3_nt: TGTGCCAGCAGTGACCCCCGCGTCTCCTACGAGCAGTACTTC
cdr3_aa: CASSDPRVSYEQYF

cdr3_length: 16
j_call: TRBJ1-5
d_call: TRBD1
clone_size: .
v_call: TRBV24-1
cdr3_nt: TGTGCCACCAGTGATACTAACAGGGGGCAAGAGCAGCCCCAGCATTTT
cdr3_aa: CATSDTNRGQEQPQHF

cdr3_length: 13
j_call: TRBJ1-1
d_call: .
clone_size: .
v_call: TRBV6-5
cdr3_nt: TGTGCCAGCACCACGATCGGGAACACTGAAGCTTTCTTT
cdr3_aa: CASTTIGNTEAFF

cdr3_length: 13
j_call: TRBJ1-1
d_call: TRBD1
clone_size: once
v_call: TRBV11-2
cdr3_nt: TGTGCCAGCAGCTTTACAGGGGGCACTGAAGCTTTCTTT
cdr3_aa: CASSFTGGTEAFF

cdr3_length: 15
j_call: TRBJ1-4
d_call: .
clone_size: .
v_call: TRBV2
cdr3_nt: TGTGCCAGCATCTCCACAGGGAGAACTAATGAAAAACTGTTTTTT
cdr3_aa: CASISTGRTNEKLFF

cdr3_length: 14
j_call: TRBJ1-5
d_call: .
clone_size: .
v_call: TRBV19
cdr3_nt: TGTGCCAGTAGTACGACACATAGCAATCAGCCCCAGCATTTT
cdr3_aa: CASSTTHSNQPQHF

cdr3_length: 14
j_call: TRBJ2-3
d_call: TRBD1
clone_size: once
v_call: TRBV30
cdr3_nt: TGTGCCTGGAGTGTACGACAGGGGTTAGATACGCAGTATTTT
cdr3_aa: CAWSVRQGLDTQYF

cdr3_length: 14
j_call: TRBJ1-1
d_call: .
clone_size: once
v_call: TRBV6-5
cdr3_nt: TGTGCCAGTCAGTGGGCAGGTGAAGAAGGTGAAGCTTTCTTT
cdr3_aa: CASQWAGEEGEAFF

cdr3_length: 15
j_call: TRBJ2-1
d_call: TRBD2
clone_size: .
v_call: TRBV5-1
cdr3_nt: TGCGCCAGCAGCGTCTCGGGGGGACGCTACAATGAGCAGTTCTTC
cdr3_aa: CASSVSGGRYNEQFF

cdr3_length: 17
j_call: TRBJ2-3
d_call: .
clone_size: few
v_call: TRBV5-1
cdr3_nt: TGCGCCAGCAGCTTGGTAGGTGGGCCTACTGACACAGATACGCAGTATTTT
cdr3_aa: CASSLVGGPTDTDTQYF

cdr3_length: 14
j_call: TRBJ1-3
d_call: TRBD1
clone_size: .
v_call: TRBV18
cdr3_nt: TGTGCCAGCTCACCACTGGGGACAGGGGACACCATATATTTT
cdr3_aa: CASSPLGTGDTIYF

cdr3_length: 14
j_call: TRBJ1-2
d_call: .
clone_size: .
v_call: TRBV7-2
cdr3_nt: TGTGCCAGCAGCGTAGACGGGGGGAGGAGGGGCTACACCTTC
cdr3_aa: CASSVDGGRRGYTF

cdr3_length: 16
j_call: TRBJ2-5
d_call: .
clone_size: .
v_call: TRBV5-1
cdr3_nt: TGCGCCAGCAGCCAGGACTTGACTGGACGTCAAGAGACCCAGTACTTC
cdr3_aa: CASSQDLTGRQETQYF

cdr3_length: 12
j_call: TRBJ2-2
d_call: .
clone_size: .
v_call: TRBV5-4
cdr3_nt: TGTGCCAGCAGGTCTATCGCGGGGGAGCTGTTTTTT
cdr3_aa: CASRSIAGELFF

cdr3_length: 15
j_call: TRBJ2-1
d_call: TRBD1
clone_size: .
v_call: TRBV7-3
cdr3_nt: TGTGCCAGCAGCCCCAACAGGGGAACCTACAATGAGCAGTTCTTC
cdr3_aa: CASSPNRGTYNEQFF

cdr3_length: 14
j_call: TRBJ2-7
d_call: TRBD1
clone_size: .
v_call: TRBV9
cdr3_nt: TGTGCCAGCACCAAGGGACAGGGGGCCTACGAGCAGTACTTC
cdr3_aa: CASTKGQGAYEQYF

cdr3_length: 13
j_call: TRBJ1-2
d_call: TRBD1
clone_size: .
v_call: TRBV9
cdr3_nt: TGTGCCAGCAGTCGACAGGGAGAGAATGGCTACACCTTC
cdr3_aa: CASSRQGENGYTF

cdr3_length: 15
j_call: TRBJ2-2
d_call: TRBD1
clone_size: once
v_call: TRBV28
cdr3_nt: TGTGCCAGCAGTTTCGGGACAGGGAACACCGGGGAGCTGTTTTTT
cdr3_aa: CASSFGTGNTGELFF

cdr3_length: 16
j_call: TRBJ1-5
d_call: .
clone_size: few
v_call: TRBV19
cdr3_nt: TGTGCCAGTAGTATGGGAGGGAGGGGAAGCAATCAGCCCCAGCATTTT
cdr3_aa: CASSMGGRGSNQPQHF

cdr3_length: 11
j_call: TRBJ2-7
d_call: .
clone_size: .
v_call: TRBV6-5
cdr3_nt: TGTGCCAGCAGTAGCTGGTACGAGCAGTACTTC
cdr3_aa: CASSSWYEQYF